This T cell receptor beta chain was sequenced for a study of blood T cells in healthy people across ages. Sample-barcoded 5' priming and a J-beta primer mix drove a second PCR of about 6 to 11 cycles. A tag from a template-switch adaptor with 12 random nucleotides marked each cDNA molecule. TCRdb passed the 5' RACE reads through MiXCR, listing each CDR3 protein once. The sample has some 1,800,000 distinct CDR3 sequences, roughly two fifths seen once. All donors came from Russia, were Caucasian and healthy, and spanned ages about 6 to 90. Trimming removed 0 bases from V and 3 bases from J; junction bases left unmatched: 7. Germline V CDR1 and CDR2: DFQATT, SNEGSKA (reference sequence). This CDR3 has 16 amino acids.

The source is a human donor in good health. Sample: blood. The chain is built from TRBV20-1 and TRBJ2-2; TRBD1 aligns across 7 bases. CDR3 residues: CSARDAWQGDTGELFF. In nucleotides, the CDR3 is TGCAGTGCTAGAGATGCTTGGCAGGGGGACACCGGGGAGCTGTTTTTT.